The present entry profiles one TCR beta chain with its context. Some clones are missing from TCRdb's copy, which holds only in-frame ones; the method was immunoSEQ multiplex PCR. The repertoire holds tens of thousands of clones, with about 86% as singletons. This sample stems from a study of blood T cell repertoires in COVID-19. This CDR3 is built from 16 residues. The V gene's germline CDR1 is KGHSH and CDR2 LQKENI. The trim removed 0 bases at V and 6 bases at J, leaving 7 bases unmatched. The V gene is TRBV18, the J gene TRBJ2-1; 8 bases fit TRBD2. The sequenced material came from peripheral blood. This receptor was obtained from a human donor in a cohort sampled during active COVID-19. Here the CDR3 reads CASSPPDSGAGNEQFF. CDR3 in DNA: TGTGCCAGCTCACCACCGGATAGCGGGGCTGGCAATGAGCAGTTCTTC.